There are a few counts of the clone carrying this TCR beta chain. The antigen is unknown. Gene names denote mouse genes. The read gets to within 4 residues of the CDR3 end, and the germline J gene fills in the rest. In the same sample, other DNA sequences code for this CDR3. This record comes from a study of CD8+ T cells in alopecia areata. Study-level background: C3H/HeJ donors aged roughly 6-12 months with spontaneous alopecia supplied skin grafted onto approximately 6-10-week-old female C3H/HeJ mice.

Germline values: CDR1 SGHDT, CDR2 FRDEAV. V was shortened by 2 bases and J by 2 bases, with 9 bases between the two germline ends. The CDR3 is 14 amino acids. RNA extraction was followed by reverse transcription into cDNA, which acted as the sequencing template. TCRdb's copy holds only in-frame clones and misses some; the assay was immunoSEQ multiplex PCR. Observed in the sample are 200,000 to 300,000 clones, none of them singletons. The study sorted pooled cutaneous lymph node cells by CD4, CD8alpha, NKG2D, NKG2ACE and other markers. Notes on the study in general: Normal scalp had lower clonality than lesional scalp, with alopecia totalis/universalis lesions showing this most strongly. Sharing of TCRs across patients appeared less clear than in mice, possibly for HLA-related reasons.

J is TRBJ2-5 and V is TRBV14, with a possible D match to TRBD2 (7 bases). The sequence was collected from a C3H/HeJ mouse with alopecia areata. The MHC haplotype recorded for the strain is H2-k. Sequenced sample: CD4+ T cells sorted from a lymph node. The chain's CDR3 is CASSLGGGQDTQYF. The part of the CDR3 DNA that was read is TGTGCCAGCAGTTTAGGGGGGGGCCAAGAC.